This T cell receptor (beta chain) was profiled in a study of human T cells and chemical hapten exposure. Study-wide results and caveats: Compared to controls, expanded TCRs made significantly more large clusters of similar CDR3s. There was a positive correlation between PT1 expanded TCR counts and patch test score.

Per germline, CDR1 WSHSY and CDR2 SAAADI. The CDR3 runs to 15 residues. The V segment lost 2 bases and the J segment 7 bases; nucleotides outside the gene matches: 11. Individual cDNA molecules received unique molecular identifiers in the library. TCRdb itself ran the RACE reads through MiXCR, one entry per CDR3 protein. The table includes fewer than 300,000 distinct CDR3 sequences, approximately 8.4% detected once. This clonotype appeared a few times. The antigen remains undetermined. Time point of the sample: pre-sensitization, week 0. The treatment was: therapeutic diphenylcyclopropenone sensitization with weekly scalp DPC.

The chain is built from TRBV10-2 and TRBJ2-7; 7 bases fit TRBD1. This receptor was identified in a woman in her thirties or forties with alopecia areata. Some clones in this sample may be carry-over from other donors' samples. The sequences come from whole blood, collected in connection with sensitization to the hapten diphenylcyclopropenone (DPC). The CDR3 DNA reads TGCGCCAGCAGTGAGCGGGACAGCCGTAAGAGTGAGCAGTACTTC. This codes for CASSERDSRKSEQYF.